This T cell receptor (beta chain) is from a study of CD8 T cells in ankylosing spondylitis. Molecular-barcoded quantitative 5'-RACE produced these TCR beta libraries. TCRdb independently ran MiXCR on the 5' RACE reads; one entry per CDR3 protein. The sample lists about 390,000 distinct CDR3 sequences; about a fifth were seen once. In this sample, this clonotype turned up a few times. Its antigen is unknown. Study conclusions and caveats: In ankylosing spondylitis blood, a motif of several highly homologous TCR beta variants appeared characteristic. A number of the motif variants had already been described in reactive arthritis synovial fluid and blood.

The J segment lost 2 bases and the V segment lost 4 bases, leaving 3 bases of the junction unmatched. The CDR3 runs 15 residues. The germline CDR1 and CDR2 sequences are SGHTA and FQGNSA. The gene calls are TRBV7-2 and TRBJ2-1; the match to TRBD1 covers 9 bases. What was sequenced was blood, either unsorted or a sorted T cell fraction (not recorded which). This receptor was taken from a male donor with ankylosing spondylitis. The CDR3 bases are TGTGCCAGCAGCTCGGGACAGGGAACCTACAATGAGCAGTTCTTC. Residues: CASSSGQGTYNEQFF.